This TCR beta chain was captured by sequencing in a study of OX40 agonist ivuxolimab in advanced cancers. Across the whole study: Intravenous ivuxolimab was administered to patients every 2 weeks at 0.01 to 10 mg/kg. General study points: At 0.1 to 3.0 mg/kg, CD4+ and CD8+ blood T cells expanded clonally by week 6.

In regard to this clone: Antigen specificity is unknown.

Peripheral blood came from all dose cohorts at three timepoints. Profiling relied on immunoSEQ multiplex PCR, and the TCRdb table lists in-frame clones only, not all of them. The data show roughly 59,000 clones, nearly 85% seen once. This sample comprised CD4+ or CD8+ T cells sorted from blood, obtained in a trial of the OX40 agonist ivuxolimab. This TCR derives from an adult with an advanced solid tumor such as melanoma, head and neck, liver or kidney cancer.

The CDR3 DNA reads TGCAGCGTTGAACTGACAGGGGGTAGGTACGAGCAGTACTTC. It encodes CSVELTGGRYEQYF. The chain couples TRBV29-1 to TRBJ2-7; 9 bases agree with TRBD1. This CDR3 spans 14 amino acids. After removal of 2 bases from V and 4 bases from J, the junction contained 6 bases not matched to a gene. CDR1 and CDR2 from the germline V gene are SQVTM and ANQGSEA.